This is a list of T cell receptor beta chains from one sample in a study of molecular identifiers for immune sequencing clone quantification. TCRdb used MiXCR to reprocess the PCR reads, holding one entry per CDR3 protein. The top ten clones hold over 0.6% of a sample with more than 450,000 distinct CDR3 sequences, about 25% of them seen once. Sequencing was done on a sample of naive CD8+ T cells from blood, with Jurkat cell RNA spiked in. These receptors all stem from a human donor in good health. Some libraries in this study had Jurkat cell RNA spiked in. CDR3s include the opening cysteine and the closing phenylalanine or tryptophan. A D gene is named only where the DNA matches it firmly. The size field is filled for only some rows; it gives once, few, many or a size class.

abundance	d_gene	v_gene	j_gene	CDR3aa	CDR3nt
many	TRBD1	TRBV10-3	TRBJ1-1	CAISEWTGLNTEAFF	TGTGCCATCAGTGAGTGGACAGGGCTCAACACTGAAGCTTTCTTT
-	TRBD2	TRBV5-1	TRBJ2-2	CASSLSLAVGASPGELFF	TGCGCCAGCAGCTTGAGCCTAGCGGTCGGGGCAAGTCCCGGGGAGCTGTTTTTT
many	-	TRBV28	TRBJ2-3	CASSPPVWGARRTDTQYF	TGTGCCAGCAGTCCTCCCGTCTGGGGGGCTAGGCGTACAGATACGCAGTATTTT
many	-	TRBV24-1	TRBJ2-2	CATSANTGELFF	TGTGCCACCAGTGCGAACACCGGGGAGCTGTTTTTT
few	-	TRBV24-1	TRBJ1-1	CATSDRGYEAFF	TGTGCCACCAGTGACCGCGGGTATGAAGCTTTCTTT
-	-	TRBV20-1	TRBJ1-5	CSAGVDQPQHF	TGCAGTGCGGGGGTGGATCAGCCCCAGCATTTT
-	TRBD1	TRBV27	TRBJ2-1	CASSYSRTGALNEQFF	TGTGCCAGCAGCTACTCTAGAACAGGGGCCCTCAATGAGCAGTTCTTC
many	TRBD1	TRBV6-5	TRBJ2-7	CASSYSTGSEQYF	TGTGCCAGCAGTTACTCGACAGGGAGCGAGCAGTACTTC
many	-	TRBV2	TRBJ2-3	CASSTPSAAGIRTDTQYF	TGTGCCAGCAGCACCCCATCCGCAGCAGGGATCCGCACAGATACGCAGTATTTT
few	-	TRBV6-5	TRBJ2-1	CASSYSTTLPYNEQFF	TGTGCCAGCAGTTACTCGACAACGCTACCTTACAATGAGCAGTTCTTC
few	TRBD1	TRBV10-3	TRBJ2-7	CAMEDRGTYEQYF	TGTGCCATGGAGGACAGGGGTACCTACGAGCAGTACTTC
-	TRBD2	TRBV5-1	TRBJ2-3	CASSGGTSGGDTDTQYF	TGCGCCAGCAGCGGCGGGACTAGCGGGGGGGACACAGATACGCAGTATTTT
many	-	TRBV12-3/TRBV12-4	TRBJ2-7	CASSIDRYEQYF	TGTGCCAGCAGTATCGACCGGTACGAGCAGTACTTC
-	TRBD1	TRBV7-9	TRBJ2-6	CASSSLSAIRDSSHSGANVLTF	TGTGCCAGCAGTTCACTTAGTGCGATTAGGGACAGCTCCCATTCTGGGGCCAACGTCCTGACTTTC
few	TRBD1	TRBV5-5	TRBJ2-7	CASSSPEATGGVYEQYF	TGTGCCAGCAGCTCGCCGGAAGCGACAGGGGGCGTTTACGAGCAGTACTTC
-	TRBD1	TRBV19	TRBJ2-2	CASSLTPGQGATGELFF	TGTGCCAGTAGTCTGACGCCGGGACAGGGTGCCACCGGGGAGCTGTTTTTT
few	-	TRBV18	TRBJ2-1	CASSPFGVAGAYNEQFF	TGTGCCAGCTCCCCCTTTGGTGTGGCAGGGGCCTACAATGAGCAGTTCTTC
few	-	TRBV29-1	TRBJ2-5	CSVEEWGGRIQETQYF	TGCAGCGTTGAAGAATGGGGTGGGAGGATCCAAGAGACCCAGTACTTC
few	-	TRBV13	TRBJ1-5	CASSSGPQNQPQHF	TGTGCCAGCAGCTCCGGGCCCCAGAATCAGCCCCAGCATTTT
-	TRBD1	TRBV10-3	TRBJ2-5	CAISTTGGPGETQYF	TGTGCCATCAGTACTACAGGGGGCCCGGGGGAGACCCAGTACTTC
-	-	TRBV9	TRBJ1-6	CASSTGIGNSPLHF	TGTGCCAGCAGCACGGGGATCGGGAATTCACCCCTCCACTTT
-	TRBD1	TRBV6-2/TRBV6-3	TRBJ2-3	CASSYSDRGGTDTQYF	TGTGCCAGCAGTTATTCCGACAGGGGTGGCACAGATACGCAGTATTTT
many	TRBD1	TRBV4-3	TRBJ2-4	CASSQRTGGPVAKNIQYF	TGCGCCAGCAGCCAACGGACAGGGGGCCCGGTAGCCAAAAACATTCAGTACTTC
many	-	TRBV7-9	TRBJ2-7	CASSLADRSSYEQYF	TGTGCCAGCAGCTTAGCCGACCGCAGCTCCTACGAGCAGTACTTC
many	TRBD1	TRBV29-1	TRBJ2-5	CSVAGQGVLGNYQETQYF	TGCAGCGTAGCTGGACAGGGCGTCCTCGGAAACTACCAAGAGACCCAGTACTTC
-	-	TRBV27	TRBJ2-6	CASSLSGNGANVLTF	TGTGCCAGCAGTTTAAGTGGGAATGGGGCCAACGTCCTGACTTTC
-	-	TRBV9	TRBJ2-7	CASSPGTVAYEQYF	TGTGCCAGCAGCCCGGGGACGGTTGCCTACGAGCAGTACTTC
few	TRBD1	TRBV24-1	TRBJ2-7	CATSDYPRGQTYEQYF	TGTGCCACCAGTGATTACCCTCGGGGACAGACCTACGAGCAGTACTTC
-	TRBD1	TRBV20-1	TRBJ2-7	CSATGTGGPGYEQYF	TGCAGTGCTACCGGGACAGGGGGCCCCGGTTACGAGCAGTACTTC
-	-	TRBV7-6	TRBJ2-7	CASSSRVDPAGEQYF	TGTGCCAGCAGCTCCCGGGTGGACCCCGCTGGGGAGCAGTACTTC
few	-	TRBV27	TRBJ2-7	CATGVALHEQYF	TGTGCCACCGGAGTGGCTCTCCACGAGCAGTACTTC
few	-	TRBV27	TRBJ2-7	CASSHRDGYEQYF	TGTGCCAGCAGTCACCGGGACGGCTACGAGCAGTACTTC
few	TRBD2	TRBV4-1	TRBJ2-2	CASSQRRSGGDIGELFF	TGCGCCAGCAGCCAAAGACGGAGCGGGGGGGATATCGGGGAGCTGTTTTTT
many	-	TRBV30	TRBJ2-3	CAWSVIVTDTQYF	TGTGCCTGGAGTGTTATTGTTACAGATACGCAGTATTTT
-	-	TRBV19	TRBJ1-1	CASTQSGGSEAFF	TGTGCCAGTACCCAGAGCGGGGGGTCGGAAGCTTTCTTT
-	-	TRBV20-1	TRBJ2-3	CSAGGRRGVADTQYF	TGCAGTGCTGGGGGTAGGCGAGGAGTTGCAGATACGCAGTATTTT
few	-	TRBV27	TRBJ2-2	CASSLLSSLSTGELFF	TGTGCCAGCAGTTTACTTTCGTCCCTTTCCACCGGGGAGCTGTTTTTT